A selection of T cell receptor beta chains follows, all from one sample in a study of regulatory T cells in long-lasting Graves disease. TCRdb reprocessed the multiplex PCR reads via MiXCR and lists one record per CDR3 protein. Of under 500,000 distinct CDR3 sequences listed, roughly 20% are singletons. The sequences come from peripheral blood mononuclear cells (PBMCs), collected when the disease was refractory, from a patient treated with antithyroid drugs. Receptors originate from a female donor with Graves disease. Both conserved end residues are part of each CDR3. A D gene is named only where the DNA matches it firmly. Not every row has a clone size; where given, it reads once, few, many or a size class.

14 | TRBJ2-7 | TRBD2 | few | TRBV6-1 | TGTGCCACCCTGGCTAGCGGGAGGACTGATAAGCAGTACTTC | CATLASGRTDKQYF
13 | TRBJ1-4 | - | many | TRBV28 | TGTGCCAGCAGTTCGAACCTAAATGAAAAACTGTTTTTT | CASSSNLNEKLFF
17 | TRBJ2-5 | - | - | TRBV5-5 | TGTGCCAGCAGCGAGATCCGTCCCGGGTTACACAGGGAGACCCAGTACTTC | CASSEIRPGLHRETQYF
15 | TRBJ1-1 | - | many | TRBV12-3/TRBV12-4 | TGTGCCAGCAGTAGTCGGGACCGGCTGAACACTGAAGCTTTCTTT | CASSSRDRLNTEAFF
12 | TRBJ1-1 | TRBD1 | many | TRBV12-3/TRBV12-4 | TGTGCCAGCCATCACAGGGGTGCTGAAGCTTTCTTT | CASHHRGAEAFF
13 | TRBJ1-2 | - | few | TRBV19 | TGTGCCAGTAGTAAGGTTCCAGCTAGCGGCTACACCTTC | CASSKVPASGYTF
15 | TRBJ1-3 | - | - | TRBV11-2 | TGTGCCAGCAGCTTAGCCGGATTCTCTGGAAACACCATATATTTT | CASSLAGFSGNTIYF
13 | TRBJ1-1 | - | many | TRBV7-8 | TGTGCCAGCAGCCGTACAAGAGACACTGAAGCTTTCTTT | CASSRTRDTEAFF
19 | TRBJ1-1 | - | many | TRBV7-2 | TGTGCCAGCAGCTTATCTCGCCCTCCGACAGGTTGGAACAACACTGAAGCTTTCTTT | CASSLSRPPTGWNNTEAFF
19 | TRBJ2-2 | - | - | TRBV6-2/TRBV6-3 | TGTGCCAGCAGTTACCCCTCCTTGGGAGTCGTTTGGGACACCGGGGAGCTGTTTTTT | CASSYPSLGVVWDTGELFF
17 | TRBJ2-3 | TRBD2 | - | TRBV10-3 | TGTGCCATCAGTGACTGGTTCGGGGAGGGTTACACAGATACGCAGTATTTT | CAISDWFGEGYTDTQYF
16 | TRBJ1-3 | - | many | TRBV6-1 | TGTGCCAGCAGCTCAACAGGGACCAACTCTGGAAACACCATATATTTT | CASSSTGTNSGNTIYF
14 | TRBJ1-4 | - | few | TRBV19 | TGTGCCAGTAGGCAGGTGGGCCAAGCTGAAAAACTGTTTTTT | CASRQVGQAEKLFF
17 | TRBJ1-5 | - | few | TRBV6-2/TRBV6-3 | TGTGCCAGCACTATATATTTGGACTTGGAGGGCAATCAGCCCCAGCATTTT | CASTIYLDLEGNQPQHF
13 | TRBJ1-1 | - | - | TRBV29-1 | TGCAGCTCCGGGGGATTAAGGAACACTGAAGCTTTCTTT | CSSGGLRNTEAFF
17 | TRBJ2-2 | - | - | TRBV6-5 | TGTGCCAGCAGTTACTCGAAGCGGACAGCGAACACCGGGGAGCTGTTTTTT | CASSYSKRTANTGELFF
16 | TRBJ2-7 | TRBD2 | many | TRBV13 | TGTGCCAGCAGCCTTACTAGCGGGAGGAACCTGGACGAGCAGTACTTC | CASSLTSGRNLDEQYF
14 | TRBJ2-7 | - | few | TRBV20-1 | TGCAGTGCCAGCGTCGTCGGCACGATCTACGAGCAGTACTTC | CSASVVGTIYEQYF
15 | TRBJ2-1 | TRBD1 | - | TRBV28 | TGTGCCAGCAGTCTAACGGGGGACAGGGGCCATGAGCAGTTCTTC | CASSLTGDRGHEQFF
15 | TRBJ2-4 | - | many | TRBV30 | TGTGCCTGGAGTGTGGAGGCGTGGGGCAAAAACATTCAGTACTTC | CAWSVEAWGKNIQYF
15 | TRBJ2-7 | - | few | TRBV7-9 | TGTGCCAGCAGCTTAGTGCGGGATCAAACCTACGAGCAGTACTTC | CASSLVRDQTYEQYF
12 | TRBJ2-1 | TRBD2 | - | TRBV6-1 | TGTGCCAGCAGTGGGAGCGGGACCGAGCAGTTCTTC | CASSGSGTEQFF
13 | TRBJ1-2 | - | many | TRBV5-5 | TGTGCCAGCAGCCCGGAGGGGCCTAGAGGCTACACCTTC | CASSPEGPRGYTF
15 | TRBJ2-2 | - | - | TRBV20-1 | TGCAGTGCCCTAAAGGAGACCCAGAACACCGGGGAGCTGTTTTTT | CSALKETQNTGELFF
13 | TRBJ1-2 | - | - | TRBV6-4 | TGTGCCAGCAGTGACTCGGGAACCTATGGCTACACCTTC | CASSDSGTYGYTF